These T cell receptor beta chains were read from a single sample in a study of T-cell memory formation after mild COVID-19. TCRdb fed the 5' RACE reads into MiXCR, producing one record per CDR3 protein. The data hold roughly 610,000 distinct CDR3 sequences, with 15% to 20% observed a single time. Input material: PBMCs or a T cell subset sorted from them (not recorded which). The origin of the receptors is an adult woman who had mild COVID-19 (a few samples of this study predate the infection). Cell type and time point are not known. Each CDR3 is given without its conserved first and last residue. Fields, in order: clone size, V gene, D gene, CDR3 length, CDR3 protein. The D gene is left open where the match is weak. A row's size may be missing; if present it is once, few, many or a size class.

few	TRBV6-5	TRBD2	13	ASSKTSGPYNEQF
NA	TRBV19	NA	12	ASSIVSRGDEQF
few	TRBV24-1	TRBD1	13	ATSDSGQGAVEQF
NA	TRBV7-8	NA	14	ASSLLSDGGEQPQH
few	TRBV29-1	TRBD1	13	SALPGTGDSYGYT
NA	TRBV28	NA	12	ASSLGGTAGEQY
few	TRBV19	NA	11	ASSVGTAETQY
few	TRBV20-1	NA	10	SVSPLADTQY
NA	TRBV5-5	NA	11	ASSLAWNYEKY
NA	TRBV9	NA	14	ASSTHPMGDNNEQY
few	TRBV28	TRBD1	13	ASSPGTVPNSPLH
NA	TRBV6-5	NA	11	ASSFVVDYGYT
NA	TRBV6-5	TRBD1	14	ASSYWDRDGTGELF
many	TRBV24-1	NA	14	ATSDPVPTGSNEQF
NA	TRBV15	NA	11	ATSILGNNEQF
few	TRBV5-1	TRBD2	18	ASSTGLAGGPRANTDTQY
NA	TRBV13	NA	12	ASSLAAPARTQY
many	TRBV6-5	NA	11	ASSWRGQETQY
few	TRBV7-8	NA	14	ASSLARTPMNTEAF
NA	TRBV6-2/TRBV6-3	TRBD1	12	ASSDVTGYQPQH